This entry is about one TCR beta chain. Clones were sequenced by immunoSEQ multiplex PCR, and TCRdb holds only the in-frame ones, with some missing. The table includes about 52,000 clones, around nine tenths detected once. The record originates from a study of OX40 agonist ivuxolimab in advanced cancers. Turning to the study itself: Patients were dosed with the agonistic anti-OX40 (CD134) antibody ivuxolimab. Age averaged about 66 years (range roughly 23 to 79), and about 86% were male.

V was shortened by 0 bases and J by 3 bases, with 13 bases between the two germline ends. The germline V gene encodes CDR1 LNHNV and CDR2 YYDKDF (reference sequence). This CDR3 contains 16 residues. The chain joins TRBV15 to TRBJ2-3; D unclear. Source: CD4+ or CD8+ T cells sorted from blood, taken in a trial of the OX40 agonist ivuxolimab. This clonotype was obtained from an adult with an advanced solid tumor such as melanoma, head and neck, liver or kidney cancer. This CDR3 is CATSRDIPTATDTQYF. CDR3 DNA: TGTGCCACCAGCAGAGACATACCCACGGCAACAGATACGCAGTATTTT. Full variable domain (remainder filled in from reference TRBV15 and TRBJ2-3): DAMVIQNPRYQVTQFGKPVTLSCSQTLNHNVMYWYQQKSSQAPKLLFHYYDKDFNNEADTPDNFQSRRPNTSFCFLDIRSPGLGDTAMYLCATSRDIPTATDTQYFGPGTRLTVL.